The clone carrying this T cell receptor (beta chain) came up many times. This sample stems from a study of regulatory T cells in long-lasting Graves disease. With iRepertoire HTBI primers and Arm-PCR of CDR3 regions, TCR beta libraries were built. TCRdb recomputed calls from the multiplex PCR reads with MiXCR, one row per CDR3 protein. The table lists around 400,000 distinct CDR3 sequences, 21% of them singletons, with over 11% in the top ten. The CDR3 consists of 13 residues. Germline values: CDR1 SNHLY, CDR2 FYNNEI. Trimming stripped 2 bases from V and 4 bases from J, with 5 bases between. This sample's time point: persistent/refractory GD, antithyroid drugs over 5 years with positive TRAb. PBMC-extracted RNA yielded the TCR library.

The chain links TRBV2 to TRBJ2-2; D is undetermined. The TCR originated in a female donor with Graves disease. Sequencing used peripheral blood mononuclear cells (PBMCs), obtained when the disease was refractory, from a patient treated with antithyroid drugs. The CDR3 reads CASSELFTGELFF. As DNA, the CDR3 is TGTGCCAGCAGTGAACTTTTCACCGGGGAGCTGTTTTTT. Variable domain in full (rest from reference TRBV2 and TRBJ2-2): EPEVTQTPSHQVTQMGQEVILRCVPISNHLYFYWYRQILGQKVEFLVSFYNNEISEKSEIFDDQFSVERPDGSNFTLKIRSTKLEDSAMYFCASSELFTGELFFGEGSRLTVL.